Presented here are 29 T cell receptor beta chains from one specimen sequenced in a study of PD-L1 blockade in urothelial cancer (dated by TCRdb to about 2017). The time point label corresponds to: peripheral blood 6 weeks after treatment start. The receptor library was made with the immunoSEQ multiplex PCR assay. In its TCRdb copy, this immuneACCESS table keeps in-frame sequences only and misses some clones. Where compared with another copy, unresolved V genes explain less than half of these, and the others have no known cause. The sample table records 40,000 to 50,000 clones; approximately 82% of these occur just once. The leading ten clones occupy approximately 13% of the sample. The sample consisted of PBMCs, taken around atezolizumab (anti-PD-L1) treatment. All receptors come from a man aged 60 to 75 with urothelial cancer.

In this sample, this clone turned up once. This chain uses TRBV20-1 with TRBJ1-1; D possibly corresponds to TRBD1 (6 bases). Trimming took off 6 bases at V and 8 bases at J, with 13 bases between the two ends. Germline values: CDR1 DFQATT, CDR2 SNEGSKA (reference sequence). The CDR3 totals 11 residues. CDR3: CSAYGQTEAFF. The CDR3 DNA reads TGCAGTGCCTACGGACAGACAGAAGCTTTCTTT.

The chain recombines TRBV29-1 with TRBJ1-4; TRBD1 aligns across 7 bases. CDR1 is SQVTM and CDR2 is ANQGSEA in the germline V gene. V shed 4 bases and J 5 bases; nucleotides not matched to a gene: 4. CDR3 length: 13 residues. This CDR3 is CSVGGTVNEKLFF. In DNA, the CDR3 is TGCAGCGTTGGTGGGACAGTGAATGAAAAACTGTTTTTT.

The chain links TRBV5-5 to TRBJ1-6; D uncertain. Trimming removed 0 bases from V and 13 bases from J, with 17 bases in between. CDR1 is SGHKS, CDR2 YYEKEE, per germline (reference sequence). The CDR3 totals 15 residues. CDR3 loop: CASSLERQLFGPLHF. CDR3 bases: TGTGCCAGCAGCTTGGAGCGTCAGCTATTCGGCCCCCTCCACTTT. Full variable domain (missing parts from reference TRBV5-5 and TRBJ1-6): DAGVTQSPTHLIKTRGQQVTLRCSPISGHKSVSWYQQVLGQGPQFIFQYYEKEERGRGNFPDRFSARQFPNYSSELNVNALLLGDSALYLCASSLERQLFGPLHFGNGTRLTVT.

The chain is built from TRBV2 and TRBJ2-2; maybe TRBD2 (7 bases). The CDR3 is 15 amino acids. Trimming removed 6 bases at V and 6 bases at J, with 17 bases between. Germline assignment: CDR1 SNHLY and CDR2 FYNNEI. The CDR3 bases are TGTGCCAGCAGGGGGGGGGCGCGAGTGGCCGGGGAGCTGTTTTTT. This sequence encodes CASRGGARVAGELFF.

This clone appeared a single time. This chain connects TRBV11-2 to TRBJ2-1; TRBD1 agrees at 8 bases. The CDR3 has 13 amino acids. With V trimmed by 6 bases and J by 5 bases, 3 bases remained unmatched. CDR1 is SGHAT and CDR2 is FQNNGV in the germline V gene. The CDR3: CASRRQGNNEQFF. The CDR3 DNA is TGTGCCAGCAGGCGACAGGGGAACAATGAGCAGTTCTTC.

This clone was observed once. The V and J genes are TRBV6-5 and TRBJ2-1; 7 positions agree with TRBD1. The CDR3 sequence is 14 residues long. With V trimmed by 2 bases and J by 6 bases, 4 bases remained unmatched. Germline CDR1 and CDR2: MNHEY and SVGAGI. The CDR3 nucleotides are TGTGCCAGCAGTTACGGGGCAGGGGGCAATGAGCAGTTCTTC. Residues: CASSYGAGGNEQFF.

J is TRBJ2-1 and V is TRBV10-3; 7 bases agree with TRBD2. The germline CDR1 and CDR2 sequences are ENHRY and SYGVKD. This CDR3 is 13 amino acids long. CDR3 sequence reads: CATGTIEYNEQFF. The CDR3 DNA is TGTGCTACCGGGACTATCGAGTACAATGAGCAGTTCTTC.

The rearrangement joins TRBV28 to TRBJ2-7; a weak D match, TRBD1 (6 bases). V lost 10 bases and J 0 bases, leaving 22 bases between the germline ends. This CDR3 is built from 16 residues. The germline CDR1 and CDR2 sequences are MDHEN and SYDVKM. The DNA for the CDR3 is TGTGCCACCGATGACAGGCCTAGAAGAAGCTCCTACGAGCAGTACTTC. Encoded protein: CATDDRPRRSSYEQYF.

V and J are TRBV4-1 and TRBJ2-4; possible D gene TRBD2, 5 bases. CDR1 is MGHRA and CDR2 is YSYEKL in the germline V gene. With 3 bases removed from V and 6 bases from J, the gap between germline ends came to 15 bases. The CDR3 spans 15 residues. The CDR3 bases are TGCGCCAGCAGCCAGGATGCGTCTCGGGGAAACATTCAGTACTTC. Protein sequence: CASSQDASRGNIQYF.

The rearrangement links TRBV6-5 to TRBJ2-3; 8 nucleotides align to TRBD2. The CDR3 is 16 amino acids. With V trimmed by 2 bases and J by 0 bases, 4 bases remained unmatched. Germline CDR1 reads MNHEY; CDR2 reads SVGAGI. The CDR3 bases are TGTGCCAGCAGTTACGCAGCGGGAGTCAGCACAGATACGCAGTATTTT. Residues: CASSYAAGVSTDTQYF.

V is TRBV2 and J is TRBJ2-2; TRBD1 is a possible D gene (6 bases). V lost 7 bases to trimming and J lost 0 bases, with 9 bases between them. This CDR3 comprises 14 residues. Germline V gene data show CDR1 as SNHLY and CDR2 as FYNNEI. CDR3 region: CASKGDTNTGELFF. CDR3 sequence (DNA): TGTGCCAGCAAGGGGGACACGAACACCGGGGAGCTGTTTTTT.

The chain employs TRBV5-8 and TRBJ2-3; D gene ambiguous. Germline V lookup: CDR1 SGHTS, CDR2 YDEGEE. V was shortened by 4 bases and J by 4 bases, with 16 bases between the two germline ends. The CDR3 loop spans 15 amino acids. CDR3 nucleotide sequence: TGTGCCAGCAGCAGTGAGGCAGTCACGTCAGATACGCAGTATTTT. Its translation: CASSSEAVTSDTQYF.

The rearrangement uses TRBV18 and TRBJ1-1; 7 bases match TRBD1. The CDR3 is 17 amino acids. V shed 5 bases and J 4 bases; nucleotides not matched to a gene: 16. Looked up from germline, CDR1 is KGHSH and CDR2 is LQKENI. The DNA for the CDR3 is TGTGCCAGCTCAAACAGCCTTCAGGGGGAGAGGGGCACTGAAGCTTTCTTT. It encodes CASSNSLQGERGTEAFF.

The rearrangement joins TRBV19 to TRBJ2-5, with 8 nucleotides matching TRBD1. V lost 2 bases to trimming and J lost 5 bases; unmatched junction nucleotides: 1. The germline gives CDR1 LNHDA, CDR2 SQIVND (reference sequence). The CDR3 is 13 residues long. CDR3 DNA: TGTGCCAGTAGTATACAGGGGGCCGAGACCCAGTACTTC. This sequence encodes CASSIQGAETQYF. Full variable domain (outside the CDR3, taken from reference TRBV19 and TRBJ2-5): DGGITQSPKYLFRKEGQNVTLSCEQNLNHDAMYWYRQDPGQGLRLIYYSQIVNDFQKGDIAEGYSVSREKKESFPLTVTSAQKNPTAFYLCASSIQGAETQYFGPGTRLLVL.

This chain uses TRBV6-6 with TRBJ2-5; D might be TRBD2 (6 bases). The CDR3 consists of 16 residues. CDR1 MNHNY and CDR2 SVGAGI come from the germline V gene (reference sequence). Trimming stripped 6 bases from V and 5 bases from J, with 22 bases between. CDR3 nucleotides: TGTGCCAGCAGCCCTGGAAGGACCCTAGGAGGGGAGACCCAGTACTTC. Translated, it gives CASSPGRTLGGETQYF.

The sample holds a few counts of this clone. This chain joins TRBV10-1 and TRBJ2-5, with D possibly matching TRBD1 (6 bases). Deletions cut 5 bases from V and 5 bases from J, with 15 bases between. In germline, CDR1 is WNHNN, CDR2 SYGVQD (reference sequence). CDR3 length: 14 residues. The CDR3 DNA sequence: TGCGCCAGCAGTCAAGGACAGTCCCAGGAGACCCAGTACTTC. It specifies CASSQGQSQETQYF.

The chain is built from TRBV5-5 and TRBJ2-2; no firm D call. The germline gives CDR1 SGHKS, CDR2 YYEKEE (reference sequence). This CDR3 has 12 amino acids. V lost 4 bases to trimming and J lost 5 bases, with 6 bases between them. CDR3 protein: CASSLTTGELFF. The CDR3 bases are TGTGCCAGCAGCCTTACAACCGGGGAGCTGTTTTTT.

The J gene is TRBJ2-7, the V gene TRBV6-6; D not resolved. Germline CDR1 and CDR2: MNHNY and SVGAGI (reference sequence). CDR3 length: 13 amino acids. V lost 5 bases and J 0 bases, leaving 8 bases between the germline ends. CDR3 amino acids: CASSTLGSYEQYF. CDR3 DNA sequence: TGTGCCAGCAGTACTCTCGGCTCCTACGAGCAGTACTTC.

The chain has TRBV10-2 and TRBJ2-1; D is perhaps TRBD2 (6 bases). This CDR3 has 15 residues. Germline V gene data show CDR1 as WSHSY and CDR2 as SAAADI. V was shortened by 3 bases and J by 0 bases, with 9 bases between the two germline ends. The DNA of the CDR3 is TGCGCCAGCAGTGACGCGGGGAGCTCCTACAATGAGCAGTTCTTC. This codes for CASSDAGSSYNEQFF.

The genes are TRBV2 and TRBJ2-7; no definite D call. Deletions cut 2 bases from V and 2 bases from J, with 4 bases between. Looked up from germline, CDR1 is SNHLY and CDR2 is FYNNEI. This CDR3 comprises 12 residues. The CDR3 reads CASSEQAYEQYF. In DNA form, the CDR3 reads TGTGCCAGCAGTGAACAGGCCTACGAGCAGTACTTC.

Remarks on this clone: One junction end disagrees with the germline gene, perhaps due to a read error. This chain's CDR3 is CASSFDGTNHGYTF. The CDR3 DNA sequence: TGCGCCAGCAGCTTTGACGGGACTAACCATGGCTACACCTTC. The genes are TRBV5-1 and TRBJ1-2, with a weak D call TRBD1 (5 bases). The CDR3 extends over 14 amino acids. Germline loops: CDR1 SGHRS, CDR2 YFSETQ.

CDR3 nucleotide sequence: TGTGCCAGCAGCACGTTACATGATCAGCCCCAGCATTTT. This codes for CASSTLHDQPQHF. The chain is built from TRBV7-2 and TRBJ1-5; D gene ambiguous. V was clipped by 5 bases and J by 5 bases, with 10 bases between them. Germline values: CDR1 SGHTA, CDR2 FQGNSA. CDR3 length: 13 amino acids.

This chain uses TRBV5-1 with TRBJ1-5; D call uncertain. Germline loops: CDR1 SGHRS, CDR2 YFSETQ. There are 15 residues in the CDR3. Deletions cut 0 bases from V and 0 bases from J, with 7 bases between. CDR3: CASSLDGDSNQPQHF. The CDR3 DNA follows: TGCGCCAGCAGCTTGGACGGAGATAGCAATCAGCCCCAGCATTTT.

V usage is TRBV28 and J usage is TRBJ1-3; maybe TRBD1 (5 bases). Germline V gene sequence: CDR1 MDHEN, CDR2 SYDVKM. V was clipped by 8 bases and J by 0 bases, with 14 bases between them. This CDR3 spans 15 amino acids. DNA for the CDR3: TGTGCCAGCCGCTTTAGGGGCATCTCTGGAAACACCATATATTTT. Translation: CASRFRGISGNTIYF.

To note about this clone: A read error may produce the germline difference seen at one junction end. The rearrangement links TRBV7-7 to TRBJ2-2, with D hard to call. The CDR3 runs to 12 residues. Germline lookup yields CDR1 SSHAT and CDR2 FNYEAQ (reference sequence). The CDR3 nucleotides read TGTGCTAGCAGCCCCGGAGCCGGGGAGCTGTTTTTT. It encodes CASSPGAGELFF.

The V call is TRBV6-1, the J call TRBJ1-1; 10 bases agree with TRBD1. The germline V gene encodes CDR1 MNHNS and CDR2 SASEGT. The CDR3 sequence is 18 residues long. J lost 5 bases, V lost 4 bases, and 16 bases had no gene match. CDR3 nucleotides: TGTGCCAGCAGTGCGTTAAGACAGGGGGCTATAAGTGTAACTGAAGCTTTCTTT. As protein: CASSALRQGAISVTEAFF.

The V gene is TRBV18, the J gene TRBJ2-7; D unclear. Germline V gene lookup returns CDR1 KGHSH and CDR2 LQKENI. The V end lost 2 bases, the J end lost 4 bases, and 12 bases lay between the germline ends. CDR3 length equals 14 residues. Written as DNA, the CDR3 is TGTGCCAGCTCACCAGTCTCTTTCGAGTACGAGCAGTACTTC. Protein sequence: CASSPVSFEYEQYF.

The chain uses TRBV11-2 and TRBJ2-2; D might be TRBD1 (6 bases). From germline, CDR1 is SGHAT and CDR2 FQNNGV. V lost 5 bases and J 6 bases, leaving 13 bases between the germline ends. The CDR3 is 14 residues long. CDR3 nucleotide sequence: TGTGCCAGCAGCCCAGACAGGAGAGCCGGGGAGCTGTTTTTT. Amino acid sequence: CASSPDRRAGELFF.

J is TRBJ1-2 and V is TRBV28; 10 nucleotides agree with TRBD1. The trim removed 1 base at V and 9 bases at J, leaving 5 bases unmatched. CDR3 length: 14 residues. Germline V gene data show CDR1 as MDHEN and CDR2 as SYDVKM. In DNA form, the CDR3 reads TGTGCCAGCAGTTTATTGGGACAGGGGAAAAGCTACACCTTC. Translated: CASSLLGQGKSYTF.